These 8 T cell receptor beta chains were sequenced from one sample in a study of spatial heterogeneity in lung cancer. Time point meaning: sample taken at primary tumor resection. TCRdb called the 5' RACE reads again in MiXCR, with one record for every CDR3 protein. This table has several thousand distinct CDR3 sequences, around an eighth appearing once. Overall study findings and caveats: Tumor mutation count correlated with how many alpha and beta TCRs expanded intratumorally.

Their target antigens are unknown. Sequencing used lung tumor tissue, obtained at surgery. Receptor source: a male donor with early-stage non-small cell lung cancer.

This clonotype is medium-sized by share. A library made for alpha chains picked up this beta chain off target, so its size means little. J is TRBJ2-1 and V is TRBV10-3, with D possibly being TRBD2 (5 bases). The germline CDR1 and CDR2 sequences are ENHRY and SYGVKD. The CDR3 totals 13 residues. The V gene lost 8 bases and the J gene lost 3 bases, with 11 bases spanning the gap. In DNA form, the CDR3 reads TGTGCCATCTGGGAGCCCGACTACAATGAGCAGTTCTTC. Amino acid sequence: CAIWEPDYNEQFF.

This clonotype appeared many times. Little can be read into the size of this beta chain, an off-target read in a library designed for alpha chains. The genes are TRBV20-1 and TRBJ1-1, with D possibly TRBD1 on 5 matching bases. Germline V gives CDR1 DFQATT, CDR2 SNEGSKA (reference sequence). Trimming removed 7 bases at V and 2 bases at J, with 8 bases between. This CDR3 spans 11 amino acids. The CDR3 DNA reads TGCAGTGTTCAGGGTAACACTGAAGCTTTCTTT. Encoded protein: CSVQGNTEAFF.

By proportion, this clonotype is large (0.1 to 1%). Since it is a stray read in a library aimed at alpha chains, this beta chain has a size that is not meaningful. The chain links TRBV6-5 to TRBJ2-3; D is perhaps TRBD2 (6 bases). The CDR3 runs to 15 residues. The germline gives CDR1 MNHEY, CDR2 SVGAGI. V was pared by 6 bases and J by 2 bases, with 15 bases between. Here the CDR3 reads CASRPGLQATDTQYF. DNA for the CDR3: TGTGCCAGCAGGCCGGGACTCCAGGCCACAGATACGCAGTATTTT.

This clonotype was counted at least ten times. With the library built for alpha chains, this beta chain is off target and its frequency is not meaningful. The CDR3 is CASSTLDDNEQFF. DNA of the CDR3: TGTGCCAGCAGCACCCTAGATGACAATGAGCAGTTCTTC. The V gene is TRBV7-2, the J gene TRBJ2-1; D remains unclear. This CDR3 spans 13 amino acids. Germline V gene sequence: CDR1 SGHTA, CDR2 FQGNSA. V shed 5 bases and J shed 5 bases, with 10 bases lying between them.

This clonotype was seen repeatedly, ten times or more. The library was designed around alpha chains, so this beta chain is a stray read whose abundance carries little weight. V usage is TRBV6-1 and J usage is TRBJ1-1; D unresolved. Trimming left V 6 bases short and J 0 bases short, with 17 bases between. The CDR3 spans 16 residues. Germline CDR1 is MNHNS and CDR2 is SASEGT. The CDR3 loop reads CASSGYDTKMNTEAFF. In DNA, the CDR3 is TGTGCCAGCAGCGGATATGACACTAAAATGAACACTGAAGCTTTCTTT.

Notes on this clonotype: This beta chain is a stray read from a library made for alpha chains; its abundance is not meaningful. The chain recombines TRBV5-1 with TRBJ1-6; 10 nucleotides agree with TRBD1. The CDR3 runs 15 residues. In germline, CDR1 is SGHRS, CDR2 YFSETQ. V trimming: 4 bases; J trimming: 9 bases; junction bases outside the gene matches: 7. The CDR3 nucleotides are TGCGCCAGCAGCGTGAACCGGGACAGGGGTTCACCCCTCCACTTT. Translation: CASSVNRDRGSPLHF.

Comments on this clonotype: This beta chain is a stray sequence in a library constructed for alpha chains; its clone size is not meaningful. CDR3 coding DNA: TGTGCCTGGAACGCCCAGGACAAGTCCTACAATGAGCAGTTCTTC. It translates to CAWNAQDKSYNEQFF. J is TRBJ2-1 and V is TRBV30; tentatively, D is TRBD1 (5 bases). The V and J ends lost 4 bases and 1 base respectively, with 14 bases between them. The CDR3 has 15 amino acids. In germline, CDR1 is GTSNPN, CDR2 SVGIG (reference sequence).

This clonotype came up many times. Little can be read into the size of this beta chain, an off-target read in a library designed for alpha chains. The chain couples TRBV24-1 to TRBJ2-2, with TRBD1 identical over 9 bases. The CDR3 runs 16 residues. J gave up 5 bases and V 3 bases, and 6 bases lay outside the gene matches. Germline loops: CDR1 KGHDR, CDR2 SFDVKD. The DNA for the CDR3 is TGTGCCACCAGTGATCCCGGGACAGGGACAACCGGGGAGCTGTTTTTT. It encodes CATSDPGTGTTGELFF.